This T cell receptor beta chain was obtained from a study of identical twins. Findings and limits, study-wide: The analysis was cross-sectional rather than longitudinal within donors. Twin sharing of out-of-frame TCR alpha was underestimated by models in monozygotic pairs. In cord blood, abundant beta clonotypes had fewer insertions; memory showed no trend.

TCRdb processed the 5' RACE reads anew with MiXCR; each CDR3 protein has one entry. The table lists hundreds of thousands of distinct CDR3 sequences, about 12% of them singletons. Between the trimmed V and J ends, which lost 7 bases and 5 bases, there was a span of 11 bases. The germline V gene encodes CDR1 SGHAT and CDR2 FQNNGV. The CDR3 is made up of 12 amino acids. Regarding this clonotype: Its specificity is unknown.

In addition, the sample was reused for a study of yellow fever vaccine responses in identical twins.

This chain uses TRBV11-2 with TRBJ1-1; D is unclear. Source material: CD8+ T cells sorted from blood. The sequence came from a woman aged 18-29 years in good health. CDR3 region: CASTLHGTEAFF. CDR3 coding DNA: TGTGCCAGCACCCTGCATGGGACTGAAGCTTTCTTT. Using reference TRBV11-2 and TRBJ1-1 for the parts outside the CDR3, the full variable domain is EAGVAQSPRYKIIEKRQSVAFWCNPISGHATLYWYQQILGQGPKLLIQFQNNGVVDDSQLPKDRFSAERLKGVDSTLKIQPAKLEDSAVYLCASTLHGTEAFFGQGTRLTVV.